The text below deals with one T cell receptor (beta chain). The sample is drawn from a study of blood T cell repertoires in COVID-19. Study information: Spain, Italy and the United States supplied samples that represented acute and convalescent COVID-19. In each case, the material was cDNA or gDNA derived from T cells, B-cell-depleted T cells, or PBMCs.

V gave up 3 bases and J gave up 3 bases, with 8 bases separating them. Germline V gene lookup returns CDR1 DFQATT and CDR2 SNEGSKA (reference sequence). This CDR3 is built from 12 residues. In the original processing: Reference gene primer amplification yielded estimated nucleated cell counts. Sequenced by immunoSEQ multiplex PCR; TCRdb stores in-frame clones only, minus some. V and J calls and clone size follow that table, whereas D and trimming were derived from the DNA. The sample has 140,000 to 150,000 clones, 76% seen once. Sequencing was carried out using peripheral blood. The V call is TRBV20-1, the J call TRBJ2-5; tentative D call: TRBD2 (5 bases). The sequence derives from a man between 60 and 75 years old with acute or convalescent COVID-19. The CDR3 protein is CSASSGEETQYF. The CDR3 region has the DNA TGCAGTGCTAGTTCCGGGGAAGAGACCCAGTACTTC.